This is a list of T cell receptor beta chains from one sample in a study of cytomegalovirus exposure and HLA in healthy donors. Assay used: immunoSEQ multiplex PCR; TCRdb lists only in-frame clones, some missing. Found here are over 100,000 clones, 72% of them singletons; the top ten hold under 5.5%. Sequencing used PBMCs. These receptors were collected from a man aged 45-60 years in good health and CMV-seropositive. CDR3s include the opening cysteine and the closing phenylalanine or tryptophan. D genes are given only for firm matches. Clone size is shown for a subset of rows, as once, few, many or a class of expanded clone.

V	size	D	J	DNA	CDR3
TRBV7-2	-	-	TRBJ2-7	TGTGCCAGCAGCTTAGTGAAGGGGTACGAGCAGTACTTC	CASSLVKGYEQYF
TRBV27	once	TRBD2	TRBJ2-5	TGTGCCAGCAGTTCTAGGGTAGCGGGGGGCGGGGAGACCCAGTACTTC	CASSSRVAGGGETQYF
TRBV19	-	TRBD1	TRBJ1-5	TGTGCCAGTAGCCCACTCGGGGGACAGCGCAATCAGCCCCAGCATTTT	CASSPLGGQRNQPQHF
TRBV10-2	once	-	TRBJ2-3	TGCGCCGGAGGGAACGGAGATACGCAGTATTTT	CAGGNGDTQYF
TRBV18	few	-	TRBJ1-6	TGTGCCAGCTCACCCGAACCATTGTTCAGGGGCGGTTCACCCCTCCACTTT	CASSPEPLFRGGSPLHF
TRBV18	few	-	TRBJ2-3	TGTGCCAGCTCACCCAGGGGAAGGAGCACAGATACGCAGTATTTT	CASSPRGRSTDTQYF
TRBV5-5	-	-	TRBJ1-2	TGTGCCAGCAGCTTGTACCGGGAAGCTAACTATGGCTACACCTTC	CASSLYREANYGYTF
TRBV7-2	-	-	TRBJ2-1	TGTGCCAGCAGCTTAGGTTTTGGCGGGTACAATGAGCAGTTCTTC	CASSLGFGGYNEQFF
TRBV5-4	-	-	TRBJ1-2	TGTGCCAGCAGCTCCCTCCGGACTGACCATATGGGCTACACCTTC	CASSSLRTDHMGYTF
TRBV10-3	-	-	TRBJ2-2	TGTGCCATCAGCCCCCCGGGAAGGACCGGGGAGCTGTTTTTT	CAISPPGRTGELFF
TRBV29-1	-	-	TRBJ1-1	TGCAGCGTTGAGTACTTCCCCGGGGGAGCTTTCTTT	CSVEYFPGGAFF
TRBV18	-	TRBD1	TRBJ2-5	TGTGCCAGCTCTCCGGGACAGAAAGAGACCCAGTACTTC	CASSPGQKETQYF
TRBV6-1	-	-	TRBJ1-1	TGTGCCAGCAGTGAAACTCCGAACACTGAAGCTTTCTTT	CASSETPNTEAFF
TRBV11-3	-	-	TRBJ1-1	TGTGCCAGCAGCTTAGCACGACAGGTTGAAGCTTTCTTT	CASSLARQVEAFF
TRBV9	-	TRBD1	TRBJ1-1	TGTGCCAGCAGCTTCGGACAGGCCCAAGGAACTGAAGCTTTCTTT	CASSFGQAQGTEAFF
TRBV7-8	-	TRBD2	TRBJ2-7	TGTGCCAGCAGCTTAGCCCGGACTAGTTACGAGCAGTACTTC	CASSLARTSYEQYF
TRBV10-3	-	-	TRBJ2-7	TGTGCCATCAGTGACTGGGCGAACGGCTCCTACGAGCAGTACTTC	CAISDWANGSYEQYF
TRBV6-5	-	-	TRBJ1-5	TGTGCCAGCAGTTTTACTCGCAATCAGCCCCAGCATTTT	CASSFTRNQPQHF
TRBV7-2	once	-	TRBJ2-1	TGTGCCAGCAGTCGGAGGGACAATGAGCAGTTCTTC	CASSRRDNEQFF
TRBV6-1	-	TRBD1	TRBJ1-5	TGTGCCAGCAGTGGAGGGACAGCCTATAATCAGCCCCAGCATTTT	CASSGGTAYNQPQHF
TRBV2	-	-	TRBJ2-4	TGTGCCAGCAGTGATGGGCTAGCCAAAAACATTCAGTACTTC	CASSDGLAKNIQYF
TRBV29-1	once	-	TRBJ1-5	TGCAGCGTTGGGGCGGGGAGGAATCAGCCCCAGCATTTT	CSVGAGRNQPQHF